Below, one T cell receptor beta chain is given with its context. The CDR3 has 14 residues. Trimming removed 5 bases from V and 0 bases from J, with 11 bases in between. Germline lookup yields CDR1 LGHDT and CDR2 YNNKEL (reference sequence). Under the authors' procedure: Amplified reference gene primers provided the basis for estimating nucleated cell counts. Measured with immunoSEQ multiplex PCR; TCRdb has only the in-frame clones, and not every one. V, J and clone size were drawn from that table, and D and trimming were deduced from the DNA. The sample carries roughly 76,000 clones, 82% recorded once. This entry comes from a study of blood T cell repertoires in COVID-19. For the study at large: Donors in the United States, Italy and Spain gave samples during acute or convalescent COVID-19. T cells, B-cell-depleted T cells, or PBMCs provided the cDNA or gDNA that served as material.

This clonotype originated in a woman in her 70s with acute or convalescent COVID-19. This chain connects TRBV3-1 (or the pseudogene TRBV3-2) to TRBJ2-7, with a possible D match to TRBD1 (6 bases). Input material: peripheral blood. The CDR3 DNA is TGTGCCAGCAGCGGGACAAAGAGCTCCTACGAGCAGTACTTC. Encoded protein: CASSGTKSSYEQYF.